This T cell receptor beta chain was identified in a study of T-cell reconstitution after alpha-beta-depleted transplantation in children. Germline assignment: CDR1 MNHEY and CDR2 SMNVEV (reference sequence). The CDR3 spans 15 residues. V was cut by 8 bases and J by 0 bases, with 17 bases left in between. TCRbeta library preparation incorporated unique molecular identifiers. TCRdb fed the PCR reads into MiXCR, producing one record per CDR3 protein. The data hold about 540,000 distinct CDR3 sequences, with around 19% observed a single time. The sample consisted of PBMCs from the stem cell graft donor, taken from the stem cell graft. The sequence was collected from a human donor who donated a stem cell graft to a child with acute lymphoblastic leukemia. The chain uses TRBV27 and TRBJ2-7; D perhaps matches TRBD2 (7 bases). CDR3 loop: CASQNLADSSYEQYF. CDR3 nucleotide sequence: TGTGCCAGCCAAAATCTAGCGGACAGCTCCTACGAGCAGTACTTC.